The next 9 T cell receptor beta chains were all read from a single sample in a study of blood T cell repertoires in COVID-19. Libraries were prepared by immunoSEQ multiplex PCR; TCRdb keeps only in-frame clonotypes and omits some of them. The top ten hold approximately 1.8% of the sample, which has 250,000 to 400,000 clones, approximately 89% seen once. The sequenced material came from peripheral blood. The receptors were sampled from a woman in her 30s with COVID-19, enrolled during active disease.

This clone has only a few counts. V is TRBV15 and J is TRBJ1-4; D is ambiguous. Germline lookup yields CDR1 LNHNV and CDR2 YYDKDF (reference sequence). This CDR3 has 15 residues. Trimming cost V 1 base and J 12 bases, with 18 bases left between them. CDR3 coding DNA: TGTGCCACCAGCAGAGGAAACTTTAGTGCCGAAGAACTGTTTTTT. It is translated as CATSRGNFSAEELFF.

The CDR3 protein is CASSLVYRGSPLHF. Here the CDR3 DNA reads TGTGCCAGCAGTTTGGTCTACAGGGGCTCACCCCTCCACTTT. The V and J genes are TRBV28 and TRBJ1-6, with 7 bases lining up with TRBD1. This CDR3 spans 14 amino acids. The V segment lost 3 bases and the J segment 10 bases; nucleotides outside the gene matches: 6. Germline V gives CDR1 MDHEN, CDR2 SYDVKM.

The rearrangement joins TRBV29-1 to TRBJ2-7; D is possibly TRBD1 (5 bases). CDR1 is SQVTM and CDR2 is ANQGSEA in the germline V gene. The V gene lost 0 bases and the J gene lost 9 bases, with 15 bases spanning the gap. The CDR3 covers 13 residues. CDR3 protein: CSVEDQGESPQYF. CDR3 sequence (DNA): TGCAGCGTTGAAGATCAAGGGGAATCCCCGCAGTACTTC.

CDR3 amino acids: CASSRDRDEKLFF. The DNA for the CDR3 is TGTGCCAGCAGCAGGGACAGGGATGAAAAACTGTTTTTT. The chain carries TRBV11-2 and TRBJ1-4, with 9 positions matching TRBD1. Germline trimming cut 5 bases from V and 6 bases from J; bases unmatched to any gene: 1. Looked up from germline, CDR1 is SGHAT and CDR2 is FQNNGV. CDR3 size: 13 residues. The variable domain in full, completed from reference TRBV11-2 and TRBJ1-4, reads EAGVAQSPRYKIIEKRQSVAFWCNPISGHATLYWYQQILGQGPKLLIQFQNNGVVDDSQLPKDRFSAERLKGVDSTLKIQPAKLEDSAVYLCASSRDRDEKLFFGSGTQLSVL.

This clone appeared a few times. The CDR3 protein is CASSYSKQPYNEQFF. CDR3 in DNA: TGTGCCAGCAGTTACTCGAAACAGCCTTACAATGAGCAGTTCTTC. V usage is TRBV6-5 and J usage is TRBJ2-1; no reliable D call. Germline values: CDR1 MNHEY, CDR2 SVGAGI. V was clipped by 0 bases and J by 4 bases, with 10 bases between them. The CDR3 contains 15 residues.

The genes are TRBV2 and TRBJ1-1; 9 bases are a match to TRBD1. The CDR3 length is 14 residues. CDR1 is SNHLY and CDR2 is FYNNEI in the germline V gene. Germline trimming cut 7 bases from V and 3 bases from J; bases unmatched to any gene: 6. CDR3 nucleotide sequence: TGTGCCAGCATAAGGGACAGGGCAGACACTGAAGCTTTCTTT. Translating it yields CASIRDRADTEAFF.

The gene calls are TRBV19 and TRBJ1-2; the D gene is possibly TRBD1 (6 bases). This CDR3 region has 11 residues. CDR1 and CDR2 from the germline V gene are LNHDA and SQIVND (reference sequence). The germline V and J ends were trimmed by 6 bases and 13 bases, with 15 bases remaining between them. CDR3 sequence reads: CASRGAEHCTF. The CDR3 region has the DNA TGTGCCAGTAGGGGGGCAGAGCATTGCACCTTC.

The chain employs TRBV9 and TRBJ2-3, with 11 positions matching TRBD2. Germline CDR1 is SGDLS and CDR2 is YYNGEE. V gave up 4 bases and J gave up 5 bases; unmatched junction bases: 9. The CDR3 has 16 residues. The CDR3 sequence: CASSPQLAGALDTQYF. CDR3 in DNA: TGTGCCAGCAGCCCCCAACTAGCGGGGGCCCTAGATACGCAGTATTTT.

This chain joins TRBV11-2 and TRBJ2-4, with D perhaps TRBD1 (6 bases). The CDR3 runs to 13 residues. Germline CDR1 and CDR2: SGHAT and FQNNGV. The ends were cut back, 5 bases at V and 10 bases at J, with 15 bases in the middle. Here the CDR3 reads CASSRVRGWIQYF. The CDR3 region has the DNA TGTGCCAGCAGCCGGGTCAGGGGCTGGATTCAGTACTTC.